One sample yielded the 27 T cell receptor beta chains listed below, sequenced in a study of graft-versus-host responses after intestinal transplantation. These receptors' antigens are unknown. Sequencing used immunoSEQ multiplex PCR; TCRdb keeps in-frame clones, though not all of them. Counted here are more than 80,000 clones, around 83% occurring once; the ten biggest clones make up 17%. The sequencing used unstimulated CD8+ T cells sorted from spleen or lymph node cells, collected before intestinal transplant. The receptors here all came from a human donor who received an intestinal transplant.

The rearrangement joins TRBV11-2 to TRBJ2-7, with D possibly being TRBD1 (5 bases). The CDR3 runs to 15 residues. Germline loops: CDR1 SGHAT, CDR2 FQNNGV. The V end was cut by 3 bases, the J end by 5 bases, with 17 bases between. The CDR3 DNA sequence: TGTGCCAGCAGCTTTGTTTACAGGTCTATGGACGAGCAGTACTTC. This codes for CASSFVYRSMDEQYF.

The J gene is TRBJ2-1, the V gene TRBV7-6; possibly TRBD2 for D (6 bases). Trimming took 1 base from V and 9 from J, leaving 10 bases between them. Germline lookup yields CDR1 SGHVS and CDR2 FNYEAQ. The CDR3 loop spans 13 amino acids. The CDR3 spells CASSLGGLSEQFF. The CDR3 coding sequence is TGTGCCAGCAGCTTAGGGGGACTGTCTGAGCAGTTCTTC.

The chain carries TRBV9 and TRBJ1-1; 7 bases agree with TRBD1. There are 15 residues in the CDR3. Looked up from germline, CDR1 is SGDLS and CDR2 is YYNGEE. V lost 3 bases, J lost 0 bases, and 5 bases stayed unmatched. CDR3 loop: CASSAPTGMNTEAFF. CDR3 coding DNA: TGTGCCAGCAGCGCCCCGACAGGGATGAACACTGAAGCTTTCTTT.

The rearrangement links TRBV28 to TRBJ2-7; 7 nucleotides line up with TRBD2. The V segment lost 10 bases and the J segment 4 bases; nucleotides outside the gene matches: 13. This CDR3 region has 14 residues. Germline V gives CDR1 MDHEN, CDR2 SYDVKM. The CDR3 region has the DNA TGTGCCATCAAGCAGTCCAGCGGGGTTTACGAGCAGTACTTC. Residues: CAIKQSSGVYEQYF.

V usage is TRBV7-9 and J usage is TRBJ2-1; 9 positions match TRBD1. V gave up 6 bases and J gave up 9 bases; unmatched junction bases: 15. The CDR3 totals 16 residues. Per germline, CDR1 SEHNR and CDR2 FQNEAQ (reference sequence). In DNA, the CDR3 is TGTGCCAGCAGGAAGGACCCGGGACAGGGACCCGTTGAGCAGTTCTTC. It yields the protein CASRKDPGQGPVEQFF.

In regard to this clone: Other DNA sequences in the sample encode the same CDR3. The V and J genes are TRBV4-2 and TRBJ2-7; perhaps TRBD2 as D (5 bases). Germline loops: CDR1 LGHNA, CDR2 YNFKEQ. The germline V and J ends were trimmed by 3 bases and 1 base, with 10 bases remaining between them. The CDR3 is made up of 14 amino acids. The CDR3 here is CASSQISGSYEQYF. In DNA, the CDR3 is TGTGCCAGCAGCCAGATAAGCGGTTCCTACGAGCAGTACTTC.

This clone was picked up a small number of times. In DNA, the CDR3 is TGTGCCAGCAGCTTAGTTCTGGTGGGGGGGAACGAGCAGTACTTC. It yields the protein CASSLVLVGGNEQYF. V and J are TRBV7-9 and TRBJ2-7; 7 bases match TRBD2. The CDR3 contains 15 residues. The V gene's germline CDR1 is SEHNR and CDR2 FQNEAQ (reference sequence). V lost 1 base to trimming and J lost 5 bases; unmatched junction nucleotides: 8.

About this clone itself: Germline is not matched at one junction end, which may reflect a read error. The chain links TRBV19 to TRBJ2-7; 10 bases fit TRBD2. Germline V CDR1 and CDR2: LNHDA, SQIVND (reference sequence). The CDR3 has 12 amino acids. The CDR3 DNA follows: TGTGCCAGTAGTGGGACAGATGGACTAGCGGCCTTC. Its protein is CASSGTDGLAAF.

The chain combines TRBV2 with TRBJ2-7, with 11 positions matching TRBD2. Germline-derived CDR1 and CDR2 are SNHLY and FYNNEI. V lost 9 bases, J lost 1 base, and 5 bases stayed unmatched. CDR3 length equals 14 residues. CDR3 nucleotide sequence: TGTGCCAGGGGCCTAGCGGGAGGATCCTACGAGCAGTACTTC. Translation: CARGLAGGSYEQYF.

The genes are TRBV4-1 and TRBJ2-1; 7 bases map to TRBD2. Germline V gene data show CDR1 as MGHRA and CDR2 as YSYEKL. There are 16 residues in the CDR3. The V segment lost 1 base and the J segment 1 base; nucleotides outside the gene matches: 4. The DNA for the CDR3 is TGCGCCAGCAGCCAAGCTCCGGGGGGTTCCTACAATGAGCAGTTCTTC. It codes for CASSQAPGGSYNEQFF.

The gene calls are TRBV5-6 and TRBJ2-1; D not certain. The CDR3 contains 15 residues. Trimming shortened V by 3 bases and J by 5 bases, and 15 bases separated the two germline ends. The germline gives CDR1 SGHDT, CDR2 YYEEEE. CDR3 sequence: CASSSKPGRNNEQFF. The DNA of the CDR3 is TGTGCCAGCAGCTCTAAACCCGGCAGAAACAATGAGCAGTTCTTC.

The chain carries TRBV9 and TRBJ2-3; 10 bases line up with TRBD1. Germline lookup yields CDR1 SGDLS and CDR2 YYNGEE. This CDR3 has 18 residues. With 4 bases clipped from V and 2 bases from J, the junction kept 13 bases outside the gene matches. Here the CDR3 DNA reads TGTGCCAGCAGCCCAAGTAGAGGGGGGACAGGGGACACAGATACGCAGTATTTT. It codes for CASSPSRGGTGDTDTQYF.

The count of this clone is one. The V and J genes are TRBV29-1 and TRBJ2-1, with 8 bases identical to TRBD1. Trimming removed 6 bases from V and 9 bases from J; junction bases left unmatched: 13. This CDR3 has 14 residues. The V gene's germline CDR1 is SQVTM and CDR2 ANQGSEA. CDR3 amino acids: CSVDPGQEFSEQFF. CDR3 DNA: TGCAGCGTAGACCCGGGACAGGAGTTTAGTGAGCAGTTCTTC.

The chain has TRBV27 and TRBJ2-2; D is perhaps TRBD1 (6 bases). CDR1 and CDR2 (germline): MNHEY, SMNVEV (reference sequence). This CDR3 has 15 residues. Trimming took 2 bases from V and 4 from J, leaving 11 bases between them. This chain's CDR3 is CASSLRLGGTGELFF. The CDR3 DNA reads as TGTGCCAGCAGTTTACGTTTAGGGGGCACCGGGGAGCTGTTTTTT.

This clone turned up a few times. One end of the junction varies from germline; a read error may be responsible. The rearrangement uses TRBV4-1 and TRBJ1-2, with D possibly TRBD1 on 5 matching bases. CDR3 size: 14 residues. From germline, CDR1 is MGHRA and CDR2 YSYEKL. The CDR3 sequence is CASSLGQGLYGYTF. The CDR3 DNA sequence: TGTGCCAGCAGCTTAGGGCAGGGACTCTATGGCTACACCTTC.

The chain joins TRBV27 to TRBJ2-7, with D possibly TRBD2 on 7 matching bases. Germline values: CDR1 MNHEY, CDR2 SMNVEV (reference sequence). The V end was cut by 4 bases, the J end by 6 bases, with 19 bases between. This CDR3 comprises 15 residues. CDR3 sequence: CASSSSRGRFPEQYF. In nucleotides, the CDR3 is TGTGCCAGCAGTTCGTCGCGGGGGCGCTTCCCCGAGCAGTACTTC.

The rearrangement links TRBV5-6 to TRBJ2-7; weak D call: TRBD1 (5 bases). V lost 1 base to trimming and J lost 2 bases, with 7 bases between them. The CDR3 is made up of 13 amino acids. CDR1 is SGHDT and CDR2 is YYEEEE in the germline V gene. In DNA, the CDR3 is TGTGCCAGCAGCTTGTGGGGCGCCTACGAGCAGTACTTC. Amino acid sequence: CASSLWGAYEQYF.

The rearrangement joins TRBV4-1 to TRBJ2-5; weak D call: TRBD2 (6 bases). This CDR3 has 16 residues. Germline-derived CDR1 and CDR2 are MGHRA and YSYEKL. V lost 4 bases to trimming and J lost 3 bases, with 18 bases between them. The CDR3 spells CASSPNTRDSEETQYF. In DNA form, the CDR3 reads TGCGCCAGCAGCCCCAATACCCGGGACTCCGAAGAGACCCAGTACTTC.

The chain is built from TRBV6-1 and TRBJ1-2; maybe TRBD1 (5 bases). Germline V gives CDR1 MNHNS, CDR2 SASEGT. The CDR3 covers 16 residues. Trimming shortened V by 2 bases and J by 9 bases, and 22 bases separated the two germline ends. The CDR3 DNA sequence: TGTGCCAGCAGTGAAAAGGAGGGACTTTTAGGATGGCGCTACACCTTC. Translating it yields CASSEKEGLLGWRYTF.

This chain uses TRBV6-1 with TRBJ1-2; D uncertain. Between the trimmed V and J ends, which lost 6 bases and 4 bases, there was a span of 15 bases. CDR1 and CDR2 (germline): MNHNS, SASEGT. The CDR3 extends over 14 amino acids. CDR3 coding DNA: TGTGCCAGCAGGCCCCCGACGACATTCTATGGCTACACCTTC. Translating gives CASRPPTTFYGYTF.

V is TRBV19 and J is TRBJ2-7; D possibly corresponds to TRBD2 (5 bases). Trimming took 0 bases from V and 4 from J, leaving 16 bases between them. This CDR3 spans 16 amino acids. Germline V gene data show CDR1 as LNHDA and CDR2 as SQIVND (reference sequence). This chain's CDR3 is CASSIDFGNGWYEQYF. The CDR3 nucleotides read TGTGCCAGTAGTATAGACTTCGGGAACGGGTGGTACGAGCAGTACTTC.

The genes are TRBV15 and TRBJ1-3; D gene ambiguous. Germline CDR1 reads LNHNV; CDR2 reads YYDKDF (reference sequence). This CDR3 spans 15 amino acids. V lost 0 bases and J 2 bases, leaving 8 bases between the germline ends. Written as DNA, the CDR3 is TGTGCCACCAGCAGAGATTTCGGGACTGGAAACACCATATATTTT. Protein: CATSRDFGTGNTIYF.

V is TRBV9 and J is TRBJ2-2; 7 bases are shared with TRBD2. Germline CDR1 SGDLS, CDR2 YYNGEE. This CDR3 has 15 residues. V lost 0 bases and J lost 5; bases outside the gene matches: 4. The CDR3: CASSVDAGDTGELFF. CDR3 nucleotide sequence: TGTGCCAGCAGCGTAGACGCGGGAGATACCGGGGAGCTGTTTTTT. The whole variable domain, filled in from reference TRBV9 and TRBJ2-2, reads DSGVTQTPKHLITATGQRVTLRCSPRSGDLSVYWYQQSLDQGLQFLIQYYNGEERAKGNILERFSAQQFPDLHSELNLSSLELGDSALYFCASSVDAGDTGELFFGEGSRLTVL.

V is TRBV10-3 and J is TRBJ1-5; no firm D call. The CDR3 runs 15 residues. Trimming removed 0 bases from V and 1 base from J, with 7 bases in between. Germline V gene lookup returns CDR1 ENHRY and CDR2 SYGVKD. Here the CDR3 reads CAISESLGSNQPQHF. In nucleotides, the CDR3 is TGTGCCATCAGTGAGTCGTTAGGGAGCAATCAGCCCCAGCATTTT.

This chain connects TRBV7-6 to TRBJ2-7; no reliable D call. V gave up 2 bases and J gave up 0 bases, with 5 bases separating them. Germline CDR1 and CDR2: SGHVS and FNYEAQ. The CDR3 sequence is 13 residues long. This chain's CDR3 is CASSLQNSYEQYF. The CDR3 region has the DNA TGTGCCAGCAGCTTACAGAACTCCTACGAGCAGTACTTC. Together with reference TRBV7-6 and TRBJ2-7, the CDR3 gives the full variable domain: GAGVSQSPRYKVTKRGQDVALRCDPISGHVSLYWYRQALGQGPEFLTYFNYEAQQDKSGLPNDRFSAERPEGSISTLTIQRTEQRDSAMYRCASSLQNSYEQYFGPGTRLTVT.

A note on this clone: It is likely a read error: a sequence one base away is far more abundant. The rearrangement uses TRBV28 and TRBJ2-5, with D tentatively TRBD1 (8 bases). The CDR3 extends over 19 amino acids. Germline CDR1 reads MDHEN; CDR2 reads SYDVKM. CDR3 in amino acids: CACSLVIQGGVQVQETQYF. CDR3 in DNA: TGTGCCTGCAGTTTAGTGATACAGGGGGGGGTCCAGGTCCAAGAGACCCAGTACTTC.

The chain has TRBV6-6 and TRBJ1-5; possible D gene TRBD1, 5 bases. The CDR3 consists of 16 residues. The germline V and J ends were trimmed by 0 bases and 7 bases, with 16 bases remaining between them. Germline values: CDR1 MNHNY, CDR2 SVGAGI (reference sequence). CDR3 amino acids: CASSYSEGASRQPQHF. In nucleotides, the CDR3 is TGTGCCAGCAGTTACTCGGAAGGGGCCTCCAGGCAGCCCCAGCATTTT.